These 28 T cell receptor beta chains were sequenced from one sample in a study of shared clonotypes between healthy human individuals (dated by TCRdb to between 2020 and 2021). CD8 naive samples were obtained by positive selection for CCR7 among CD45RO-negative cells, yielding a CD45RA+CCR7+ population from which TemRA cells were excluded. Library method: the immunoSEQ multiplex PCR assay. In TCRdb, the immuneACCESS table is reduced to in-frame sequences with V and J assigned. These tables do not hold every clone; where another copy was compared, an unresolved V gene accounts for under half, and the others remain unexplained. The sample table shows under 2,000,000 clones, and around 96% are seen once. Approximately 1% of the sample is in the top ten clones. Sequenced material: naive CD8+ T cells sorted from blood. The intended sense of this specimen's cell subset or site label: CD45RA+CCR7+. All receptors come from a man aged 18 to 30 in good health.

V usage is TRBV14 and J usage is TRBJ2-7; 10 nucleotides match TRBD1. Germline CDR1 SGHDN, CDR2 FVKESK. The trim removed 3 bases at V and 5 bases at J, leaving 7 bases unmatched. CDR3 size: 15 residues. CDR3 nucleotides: TGTGCCAGCAGCCATCACGACAGGGGGCCAGACGAGCAGTACTTC. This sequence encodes CASSHHDRGPDEQYF.

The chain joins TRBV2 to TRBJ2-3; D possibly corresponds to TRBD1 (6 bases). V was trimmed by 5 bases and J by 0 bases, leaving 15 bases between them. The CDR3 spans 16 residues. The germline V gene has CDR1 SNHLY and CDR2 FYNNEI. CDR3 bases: TGTGCCAGCAGTACCCCACGGGACAAGAGCACAGATACGCAGTATTTT. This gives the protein CASSTPRDKSTDTQYF.

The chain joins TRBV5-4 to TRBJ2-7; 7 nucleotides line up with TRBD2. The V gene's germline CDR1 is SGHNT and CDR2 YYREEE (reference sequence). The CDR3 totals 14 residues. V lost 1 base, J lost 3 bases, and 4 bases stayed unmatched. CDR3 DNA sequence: TGTGCCAGCAGCTTGTGGGGGGGACTCTACGAGCAGTACTTC. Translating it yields CASSLWGGLYEQYF.

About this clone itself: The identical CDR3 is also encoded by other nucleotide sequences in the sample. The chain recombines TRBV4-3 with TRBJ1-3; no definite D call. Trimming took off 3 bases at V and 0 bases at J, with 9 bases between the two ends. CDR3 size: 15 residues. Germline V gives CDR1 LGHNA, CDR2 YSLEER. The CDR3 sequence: CASSQDRSSGNTIYF. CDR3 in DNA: TGCGCCAGCAGCCAGGACCGGTCCTCTGGAAACACCATATATTTT.

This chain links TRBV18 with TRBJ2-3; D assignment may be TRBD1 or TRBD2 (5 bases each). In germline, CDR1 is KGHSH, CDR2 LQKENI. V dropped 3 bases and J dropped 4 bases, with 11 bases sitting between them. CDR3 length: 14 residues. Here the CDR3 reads CASSPYGAADTQYF. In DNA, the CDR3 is TGTGCCAGCTCACCTTACGGGGCGGCAGATACGCAGTATTTT.

CDR3 amino acids: CASSARDARTEAFF. The CDR3 DNA reads as TGTGCCAGCAGCGCGAGGGACGCTCGCACTGAAGCTTTCTTT. V usage is TRBV9 and J usage is TRBJ1-1; possible D gene TRBD1, 5 bases. Per the germline V gene, CDR1 is SGDLS and CDR2 is YYNGEE. V was cut by 3 bases and J by 4 bases, with 13 bases left in between. This CDR3 region has 14 residues.

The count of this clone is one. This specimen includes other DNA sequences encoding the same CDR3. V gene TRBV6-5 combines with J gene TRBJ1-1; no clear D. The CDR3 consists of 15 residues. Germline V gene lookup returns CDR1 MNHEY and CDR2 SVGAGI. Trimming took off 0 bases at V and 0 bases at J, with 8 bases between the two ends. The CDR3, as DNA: TGTGCCAGCAGTTACTCGACCGAAATGAACACTGAAGCTTTCTTT. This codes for CASSYSTEMNTEAFF.

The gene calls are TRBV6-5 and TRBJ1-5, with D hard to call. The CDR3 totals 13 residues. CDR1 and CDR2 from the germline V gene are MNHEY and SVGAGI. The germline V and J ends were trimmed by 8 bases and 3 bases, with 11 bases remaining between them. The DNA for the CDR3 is TGTGCCAGCGCGTCGATGGCCAATCAGCCCCAGCATTTT. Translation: CASASMANQPQHF.

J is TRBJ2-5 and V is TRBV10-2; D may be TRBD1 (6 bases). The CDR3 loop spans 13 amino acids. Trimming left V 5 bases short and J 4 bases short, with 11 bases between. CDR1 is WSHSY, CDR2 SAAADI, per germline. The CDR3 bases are TGCGCCAGCAGTCCCAGGGGTGGAGAGACCCAGTACTTC. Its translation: CASSPRGGETQYF.

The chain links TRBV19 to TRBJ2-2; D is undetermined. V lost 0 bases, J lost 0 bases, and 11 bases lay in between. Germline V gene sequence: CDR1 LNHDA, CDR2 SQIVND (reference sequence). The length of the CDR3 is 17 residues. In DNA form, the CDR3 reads TGTGCCAGTAGTATAGATGGTGAAGTTGCGAACACCGGGGAGCTGTTTTTT. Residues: CASSIDGEVANTGELFF.

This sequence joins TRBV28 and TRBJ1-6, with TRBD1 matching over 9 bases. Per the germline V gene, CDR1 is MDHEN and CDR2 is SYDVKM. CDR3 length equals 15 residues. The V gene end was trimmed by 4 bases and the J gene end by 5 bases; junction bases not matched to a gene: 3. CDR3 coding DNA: TGTGCCAGCAGTTCGCGGACAGGGGATAATTCACCCCTCCACTTT. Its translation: CASSSRTGDNSPLHF.

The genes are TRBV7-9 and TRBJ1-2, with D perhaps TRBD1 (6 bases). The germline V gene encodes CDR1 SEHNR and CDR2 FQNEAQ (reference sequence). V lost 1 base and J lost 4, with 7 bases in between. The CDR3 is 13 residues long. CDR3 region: CASSLGRGYGYTF. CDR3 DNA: TGTGCCAGCAGCTTAGGCAGGGGCTATGGCTACACCTTC.

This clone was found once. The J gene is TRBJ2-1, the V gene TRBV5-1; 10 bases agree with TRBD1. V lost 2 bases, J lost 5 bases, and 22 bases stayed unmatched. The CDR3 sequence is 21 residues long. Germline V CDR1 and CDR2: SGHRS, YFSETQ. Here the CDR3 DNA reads TGCGCCAGCAGCTTTCCGGGACAGGGGTCAGAGGGCGGGAGCGGGGACAATGAGCAGTTCTTC. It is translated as CASSFPGQGSEGGSGDNEQFF.

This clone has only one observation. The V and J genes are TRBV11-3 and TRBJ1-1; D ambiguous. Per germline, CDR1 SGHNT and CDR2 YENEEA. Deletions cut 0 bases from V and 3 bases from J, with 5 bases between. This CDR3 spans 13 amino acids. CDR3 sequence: CASSLDGDTEAFF. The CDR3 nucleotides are TGTGCCAGCAGCTTAGATGGGGACACTGAAGCTTTCTTT.

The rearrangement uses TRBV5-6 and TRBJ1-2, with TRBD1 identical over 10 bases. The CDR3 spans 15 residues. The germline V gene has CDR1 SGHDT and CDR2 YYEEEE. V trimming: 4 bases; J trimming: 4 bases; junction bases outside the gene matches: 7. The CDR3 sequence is CASSADRGLGYGYTF. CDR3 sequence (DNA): TGTGCCAGCAGCGCTGACAGGGGGCTTGGCTATGGCTACACCTTC.

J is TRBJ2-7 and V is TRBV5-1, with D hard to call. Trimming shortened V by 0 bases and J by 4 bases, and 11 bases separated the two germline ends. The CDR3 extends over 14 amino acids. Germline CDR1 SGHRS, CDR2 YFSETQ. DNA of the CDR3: TGCGCCAGCAGCTTGGATGTCTACGGGTACGAGCAGTACTTC. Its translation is CASSLDVYGYEQYF. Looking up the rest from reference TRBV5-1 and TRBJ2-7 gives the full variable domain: KAGVTQTPRYLIKTRGQQVTLSCSPISGHRSVSWYQQTPGQGLQFLFEYFSETQRNKGNFPGRFSGRQFSNSRSEMNVSTLELGDSALYLCASSLDVYGYEQYFGPGTRLTVT.

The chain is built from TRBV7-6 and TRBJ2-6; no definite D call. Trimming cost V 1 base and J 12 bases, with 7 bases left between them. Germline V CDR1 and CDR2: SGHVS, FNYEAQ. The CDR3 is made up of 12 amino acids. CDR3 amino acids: CASSLEEGVLTF. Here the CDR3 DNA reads TGTGCCAGCAGCTTAGAGGAAGGCGTCCTGACTTTC.

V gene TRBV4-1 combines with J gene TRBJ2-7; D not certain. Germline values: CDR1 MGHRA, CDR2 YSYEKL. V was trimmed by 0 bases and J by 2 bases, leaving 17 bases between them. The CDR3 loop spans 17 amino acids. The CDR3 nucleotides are TGCGCCAGCAGCCAAGACAATGGCAGACCTCTTGCCTACGAGCAGTACTTC. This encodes CASSQDNGRPLAYEQYF.

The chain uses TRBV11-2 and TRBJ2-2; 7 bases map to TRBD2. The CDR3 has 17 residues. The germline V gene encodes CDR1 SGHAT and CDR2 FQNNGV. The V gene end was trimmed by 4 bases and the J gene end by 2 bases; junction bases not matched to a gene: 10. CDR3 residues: CASSWPSSGPNTGELFF. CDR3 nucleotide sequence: TGTGCCAGCAGCTGGCCCTCTAGCGGACCTAACACCGGGGAGCTGTTTTTT.

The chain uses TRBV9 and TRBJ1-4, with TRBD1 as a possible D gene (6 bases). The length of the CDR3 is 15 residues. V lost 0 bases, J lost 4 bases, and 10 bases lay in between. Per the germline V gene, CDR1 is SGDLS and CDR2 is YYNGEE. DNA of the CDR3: TGTGCCAGCAGCGTAGGCGGACAGTATAATGAAAAACTGTTTTTT. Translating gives CASSVGGQYNEKLFF.

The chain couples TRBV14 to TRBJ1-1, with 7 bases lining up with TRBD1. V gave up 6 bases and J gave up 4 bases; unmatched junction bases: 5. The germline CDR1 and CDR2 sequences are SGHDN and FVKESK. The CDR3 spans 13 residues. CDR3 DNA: TGTGCCAGCAGTCGCGCAGGGGGCACTGAAGCTTTCTTT. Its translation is CASSRAGGTEAFF.

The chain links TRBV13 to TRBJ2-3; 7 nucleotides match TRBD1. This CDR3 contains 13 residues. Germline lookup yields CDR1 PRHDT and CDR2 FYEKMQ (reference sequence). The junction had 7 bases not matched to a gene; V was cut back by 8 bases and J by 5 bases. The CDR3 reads CASATGRGDTQYF. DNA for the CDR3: TGTGCCAGCGCGACAGGGCGTGGAGATACGCAGTATTTT.

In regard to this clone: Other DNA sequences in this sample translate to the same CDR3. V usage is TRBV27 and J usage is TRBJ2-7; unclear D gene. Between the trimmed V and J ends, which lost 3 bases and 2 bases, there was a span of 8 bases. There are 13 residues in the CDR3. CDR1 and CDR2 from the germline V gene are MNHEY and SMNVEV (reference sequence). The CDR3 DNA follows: TGTGCCAGCAGTTTGGATGTTACCTACGAGCAGTACTTC. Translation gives CASSLDVTYEQYF.

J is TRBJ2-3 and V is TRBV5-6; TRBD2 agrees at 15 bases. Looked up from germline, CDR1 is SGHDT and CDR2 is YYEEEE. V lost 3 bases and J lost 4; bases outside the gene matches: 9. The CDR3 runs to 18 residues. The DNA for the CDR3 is TGTGCCAGCAGCTCAGGACTAGCGGGGGGGCAGTTGGCAGATACGCAGTATTTT. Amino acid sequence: CASSSGLAGGQLADTQYF.

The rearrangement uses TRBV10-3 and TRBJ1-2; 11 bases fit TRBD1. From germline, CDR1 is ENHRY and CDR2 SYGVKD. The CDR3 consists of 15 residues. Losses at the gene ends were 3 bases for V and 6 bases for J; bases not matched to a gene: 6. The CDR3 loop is CAISEPGTGGHGYTF. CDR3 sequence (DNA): TGTGCCATCAGTGAACCCGGGACAGGGGGACATGGCTACACCTTC.

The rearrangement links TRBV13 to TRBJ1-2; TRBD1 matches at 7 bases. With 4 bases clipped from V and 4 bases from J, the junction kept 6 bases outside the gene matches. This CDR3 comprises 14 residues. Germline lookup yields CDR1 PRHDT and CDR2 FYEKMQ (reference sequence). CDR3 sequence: CASSSGQQSYGYTF. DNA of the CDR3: TGTGCCAGCAGCTCGGGACAGCAAAGCTATGGCTACACCTTC.

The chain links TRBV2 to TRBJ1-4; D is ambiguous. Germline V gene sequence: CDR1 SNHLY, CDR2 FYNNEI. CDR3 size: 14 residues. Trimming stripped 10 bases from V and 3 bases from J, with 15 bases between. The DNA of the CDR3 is TGTGCCACCCTCCAAGGTTCCCCTAATGAAAAACTGTTTTTT. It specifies CATLQGSPNEKLFF.

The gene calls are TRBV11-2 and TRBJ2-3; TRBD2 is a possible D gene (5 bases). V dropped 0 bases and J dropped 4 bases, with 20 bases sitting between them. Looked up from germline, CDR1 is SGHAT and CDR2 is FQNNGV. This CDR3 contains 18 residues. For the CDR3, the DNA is TGTGCCAGCAGCTTAGATTGGGAACCGGCGAGGGTCCCAGATACGCAGTATTTT. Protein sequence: CASSLDWEPARVPDTQYF.